This T cell receptor beta chain was sequenced for a study of T cell responses to AZD1222 COVID-19 vaccine. Libraries were prepared by immunoSEQ multiplex PCR; TCRdb keeps only in-frame clonotypes and omits some of them. This table holds some 180,000 clones, 92% found once. Investigators merged groups given second doses at roughly 4 or roughly 12 weeks. The CDR3 is 13 amino acids. Trimming pared 1 base from V and 6 bases from J, leaving 6 bases between. Study-level findings and limits: Females made up more of the donors, who were largely white British, and clonal diversity may have come out too low. Repertoires were obtained only post-peak T cell response.

Note on this clone: Its specificity is unknown.

The TCR sequence derives from an adult who received the AZD1222 COVID-19 vaccine. This chain connects TRBV12-3 or TRBV12-4 to TRBJ2-2; D unclear. The source was peripheral blood, collected 28 days after the second AZD1222 dose. CDR3 DNA sequence: TGTGCCAGCAGTTTAGTTCCGGCCGGGGAGCTGTTTTTT. This sequence encodes CASSLVPAGELFF.